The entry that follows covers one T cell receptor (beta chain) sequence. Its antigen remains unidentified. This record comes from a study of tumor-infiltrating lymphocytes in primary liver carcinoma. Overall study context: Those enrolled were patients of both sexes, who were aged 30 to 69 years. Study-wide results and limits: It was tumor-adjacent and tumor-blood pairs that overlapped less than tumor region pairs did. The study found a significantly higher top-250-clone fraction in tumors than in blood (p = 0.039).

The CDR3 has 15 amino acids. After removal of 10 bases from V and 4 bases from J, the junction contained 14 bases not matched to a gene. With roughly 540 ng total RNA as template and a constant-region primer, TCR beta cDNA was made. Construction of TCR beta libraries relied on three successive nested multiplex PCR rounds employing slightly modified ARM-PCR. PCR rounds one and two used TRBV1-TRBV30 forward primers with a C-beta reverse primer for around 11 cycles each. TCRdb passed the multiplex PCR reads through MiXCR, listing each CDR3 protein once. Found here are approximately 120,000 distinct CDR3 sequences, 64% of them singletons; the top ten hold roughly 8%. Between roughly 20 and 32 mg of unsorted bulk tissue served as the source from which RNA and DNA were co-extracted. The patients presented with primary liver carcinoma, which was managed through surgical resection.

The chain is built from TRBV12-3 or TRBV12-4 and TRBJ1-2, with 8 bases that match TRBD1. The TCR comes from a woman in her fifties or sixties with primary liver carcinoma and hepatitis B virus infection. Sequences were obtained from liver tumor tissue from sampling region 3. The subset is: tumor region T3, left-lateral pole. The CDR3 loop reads CANNFMVGQGYGYTF. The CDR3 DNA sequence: TGTGCCAACAATTTTATGGTTGGACAGGGCTATGGCTACACCTTC.